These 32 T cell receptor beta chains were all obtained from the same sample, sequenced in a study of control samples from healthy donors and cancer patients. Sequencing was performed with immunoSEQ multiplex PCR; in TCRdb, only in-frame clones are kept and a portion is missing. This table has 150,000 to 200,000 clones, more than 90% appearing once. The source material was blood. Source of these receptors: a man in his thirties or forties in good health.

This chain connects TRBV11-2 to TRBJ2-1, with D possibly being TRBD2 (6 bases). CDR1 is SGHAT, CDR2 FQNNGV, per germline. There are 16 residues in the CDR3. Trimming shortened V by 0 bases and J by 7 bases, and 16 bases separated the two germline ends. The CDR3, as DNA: TGTGCCAGCAGCTTAGATCCAGCGGGCCCACGGAATGAGCAGTTCTTC. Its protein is CASSLDPAGPRNEQFF.

The CDR3 bases are TGTGCCAGCTCTCGGGGGTGGGGACAAAGCTCCTACAATGAGCAGTTCTTC. Its translation: CASSRGWGQSSYNEQFF. The V and J genes are TRBV27 and TRBJ2-1; D possibly matches TRBD1 or TRBD2 (6 bases each). CDR3 size: 17 residues. Trimming removed 8 bases at V and 0 bases at J, with 20 bases between. Germline lookup yields CDR1 MNHEY and CDR2 SMNVEV (reference sequence).

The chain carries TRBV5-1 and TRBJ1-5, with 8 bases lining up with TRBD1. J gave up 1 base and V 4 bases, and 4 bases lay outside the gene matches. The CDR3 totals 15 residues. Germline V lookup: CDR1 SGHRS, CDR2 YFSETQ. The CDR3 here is CASSPDRGSNQPQHF. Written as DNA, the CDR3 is TGCGCCAGCAGCCCCGACAGGGGAAGCAATCAGCCCCAGCATTTT.

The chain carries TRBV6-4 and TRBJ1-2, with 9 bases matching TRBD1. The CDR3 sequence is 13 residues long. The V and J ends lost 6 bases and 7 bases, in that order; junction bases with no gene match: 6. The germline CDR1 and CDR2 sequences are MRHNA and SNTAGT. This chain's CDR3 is CASSAGQGLGYTF. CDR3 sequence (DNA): TGTGCCAGCAGCGCGGGACAGGGTCTTGGCTACACCTTC.

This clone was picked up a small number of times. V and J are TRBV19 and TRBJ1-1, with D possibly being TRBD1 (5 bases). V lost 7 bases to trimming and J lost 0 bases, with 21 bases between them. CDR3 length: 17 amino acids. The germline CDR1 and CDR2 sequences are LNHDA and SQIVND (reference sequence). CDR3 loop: CASTGWGLGPMNTEAFF. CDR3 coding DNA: TGTGCCAGTACGGGGTGGGGCTTGGGGCCGATGAACACTGAAGCTTTCTTT.

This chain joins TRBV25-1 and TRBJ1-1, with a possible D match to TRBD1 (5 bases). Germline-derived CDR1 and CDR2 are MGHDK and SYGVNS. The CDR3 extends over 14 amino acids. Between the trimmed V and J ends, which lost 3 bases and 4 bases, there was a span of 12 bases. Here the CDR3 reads CASSDIGARTEAFF. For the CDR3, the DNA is TGTGCCAGCAGTGATATAGGGGCGCGCACTGAAGCTTTCTTT.

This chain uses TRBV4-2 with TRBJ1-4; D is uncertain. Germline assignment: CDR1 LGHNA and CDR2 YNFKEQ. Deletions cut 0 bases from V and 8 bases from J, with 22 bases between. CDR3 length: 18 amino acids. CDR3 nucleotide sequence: TGTGCCAGCAGCCAAGATACGGTTGGGAGACGTCTTGGGGAAAAACTGTTTTTT. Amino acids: CASSQDTVGRRLGEKLFF.

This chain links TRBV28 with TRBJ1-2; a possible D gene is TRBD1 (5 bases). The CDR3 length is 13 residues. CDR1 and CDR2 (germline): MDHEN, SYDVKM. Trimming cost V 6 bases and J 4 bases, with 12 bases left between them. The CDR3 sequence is CASSQGLGYGYTF. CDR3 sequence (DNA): TGTGCCAGCAGCCAGGGTTTGGGCTATGGCTACACCTTC.

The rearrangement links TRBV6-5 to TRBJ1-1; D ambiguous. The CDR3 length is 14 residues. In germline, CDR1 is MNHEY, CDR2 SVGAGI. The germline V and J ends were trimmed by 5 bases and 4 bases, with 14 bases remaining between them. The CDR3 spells CASSPAGEGTEAFF. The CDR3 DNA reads TGTGCCAGCAGTCCCGCCGGTGAAGGCACTGAAGCTTTCTTT.

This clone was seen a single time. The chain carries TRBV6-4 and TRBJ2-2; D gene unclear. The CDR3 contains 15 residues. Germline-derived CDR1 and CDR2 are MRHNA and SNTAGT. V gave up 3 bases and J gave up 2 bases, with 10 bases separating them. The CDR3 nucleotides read TGTGCCAGCAGTGAGGATGGCAGTAACACCGGGGAGCTGTTTTTT. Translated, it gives CASSEDGSNTGELFF.

This CDR3 reads CAIRNNSGQGYSPLHF. The CDR3 DNA is TGTGCCATCAGGAATAATTCGGGACAGGGTTATTCACCCCTCCACTTT. The chain is built from TRBV10-3 and TRBJ1-6, with TRBD1 identical over 9 bases. After removal of 6 bases from V and 8 bases from J, the junction contained 11 bases not matched to a gene. This CDR3 has 16 residues. CDR1 and CDR2 from the germline V gene are ENHRY and SYGVKD.

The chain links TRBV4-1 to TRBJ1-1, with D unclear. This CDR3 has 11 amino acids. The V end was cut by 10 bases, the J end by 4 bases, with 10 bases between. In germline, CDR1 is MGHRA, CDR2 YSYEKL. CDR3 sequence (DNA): TGCGCCACCCAAGGGCCCACTGAAGCTTTCTTT. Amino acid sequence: CATQGPTEAFF.

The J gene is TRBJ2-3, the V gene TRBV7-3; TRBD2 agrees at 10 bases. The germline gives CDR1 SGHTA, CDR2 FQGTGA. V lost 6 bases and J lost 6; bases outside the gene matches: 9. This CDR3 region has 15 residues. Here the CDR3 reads CASSSGRPFPDTQYF. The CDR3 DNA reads TGTGCCAGCAGTAGCGGGAGGCCGTTCCCCGATACGCAGTATTTT.

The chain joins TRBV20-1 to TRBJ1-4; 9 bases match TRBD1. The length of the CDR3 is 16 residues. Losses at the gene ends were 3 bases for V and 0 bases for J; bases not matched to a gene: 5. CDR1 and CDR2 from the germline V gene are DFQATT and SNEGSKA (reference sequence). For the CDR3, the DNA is TGCAGTGCTAGTTCAACAGGGGGCGCAACTAATGAAAAACTGTTTTTT. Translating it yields CSASSTGGATNEKLFF.

The chain's CDR3 is CASSSYRGRPNTGELFF. DNA for the CDR3: TGTGCCAGCAGCTCCTACCGTGGGAGACCCAACACCGGGGAGCTGTTTTTT. V and J are TRBV11-2 and TRBJ2-2; perhaps TRBD2 as D (5 bases). CDR1 SGHAT and CDR2 FQNNGV come from the germline V gene. V was pared by 4 bases and J by 2 bases, with 17 bases between. This CDR3 has 17 amino acids. Based on the CDR3 plus reference TRBV11-2 and TRBJ2-2, the full variable domain is EAGVAQSPRYKIIEKRQSVAFWCNPISGHATLYWYQQILGQGPKLLIQFQNNGVVDDSQLPKDRFSAERLKGVDSTLKIQPAKLEDSAVYLCASSSYRGRPNTGELFFGEGSRLTVL.

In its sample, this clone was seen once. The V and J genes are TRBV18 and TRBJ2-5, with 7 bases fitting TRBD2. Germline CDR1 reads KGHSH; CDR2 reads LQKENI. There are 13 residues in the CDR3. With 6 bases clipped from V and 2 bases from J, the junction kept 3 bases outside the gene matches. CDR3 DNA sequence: TGTGCCAGCTCTACGGGGGGACAAGAGACCCAGTACTTC. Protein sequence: CASSTGGQETQYF.

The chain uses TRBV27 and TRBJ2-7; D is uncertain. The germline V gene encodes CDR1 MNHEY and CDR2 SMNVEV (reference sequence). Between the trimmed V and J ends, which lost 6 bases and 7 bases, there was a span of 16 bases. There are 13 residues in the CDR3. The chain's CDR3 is CASSLGGGREQYF. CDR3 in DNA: TGTGCCAGCAGCCTCGGTGGTGGGCGGGAGCAGTACTTC.

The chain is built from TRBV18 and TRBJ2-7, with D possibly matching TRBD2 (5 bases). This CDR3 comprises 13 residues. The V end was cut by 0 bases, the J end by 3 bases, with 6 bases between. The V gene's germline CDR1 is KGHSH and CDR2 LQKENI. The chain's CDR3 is CASSPPGIYEQYF. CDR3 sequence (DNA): TGTGCCAGCTCACCACCCGGGATCTACGAGCAGTACTTC.

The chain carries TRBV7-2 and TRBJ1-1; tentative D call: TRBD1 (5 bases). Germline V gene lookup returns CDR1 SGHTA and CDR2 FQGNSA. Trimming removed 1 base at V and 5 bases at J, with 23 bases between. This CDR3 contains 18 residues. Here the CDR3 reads CASSLGGRGTRRRTEAFF. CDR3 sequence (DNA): TGTGCCAGCAGCTTAGGAGGGAGGGGAACACGCCGGCGGACTGAAGCTTTCTTT.

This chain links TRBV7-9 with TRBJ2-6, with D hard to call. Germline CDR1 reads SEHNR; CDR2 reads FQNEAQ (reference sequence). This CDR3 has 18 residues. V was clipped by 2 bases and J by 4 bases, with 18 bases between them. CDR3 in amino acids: CASSLRRSPGAGANVLTF. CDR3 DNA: TGTGCCAGCAGCTTAAGGAGAAGCCCGGGTGCGGGGGCCAACGTCCTGACTTTC.

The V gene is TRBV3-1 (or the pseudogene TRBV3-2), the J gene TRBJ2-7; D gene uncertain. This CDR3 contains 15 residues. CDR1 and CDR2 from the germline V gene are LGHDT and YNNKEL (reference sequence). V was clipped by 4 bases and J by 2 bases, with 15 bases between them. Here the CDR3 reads CASSPPGRLTYEQYF. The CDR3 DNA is TGTGCCAGCAGCCCCCCGGGCCGATTGACCTACGAGCAGTACTTC.

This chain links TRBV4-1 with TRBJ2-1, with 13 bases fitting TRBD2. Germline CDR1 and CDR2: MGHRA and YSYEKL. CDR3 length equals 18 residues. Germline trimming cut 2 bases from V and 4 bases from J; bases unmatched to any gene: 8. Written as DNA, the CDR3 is TGCGCCAGCAGCCAAACTAGCGGGAGGGCCCTAACTTACAATGAGCAGTTCTTC. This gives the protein CASSQTSGRALTYNEQFF.

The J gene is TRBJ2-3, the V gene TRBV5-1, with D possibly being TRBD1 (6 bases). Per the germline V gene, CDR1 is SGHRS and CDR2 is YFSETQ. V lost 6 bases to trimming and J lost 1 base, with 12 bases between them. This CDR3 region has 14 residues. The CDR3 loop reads CASNPGARTDTQYF. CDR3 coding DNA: TGCGCCAGCAACCCAGGGGCTCGCACAGATACGCAGTATTTT. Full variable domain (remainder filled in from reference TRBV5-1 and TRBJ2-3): KAGVTQTPRYLIKTRGQQVTLSCSPISGHRSVSWYQQTPGQGLQFLFEYFSETQRNKGNFPGRFSGRQFSNSRSEMNVSTLELGDSALYLCASNPGARTDTQYFGPGTRLTVL.

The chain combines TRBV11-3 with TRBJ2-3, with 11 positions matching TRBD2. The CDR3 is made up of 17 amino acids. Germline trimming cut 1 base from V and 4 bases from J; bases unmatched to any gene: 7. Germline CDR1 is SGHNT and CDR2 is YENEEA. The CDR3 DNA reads TGTGCCAGCAGCTTAGGACTAGCGGGGCCTAGTGCAGATACGCAGTATTTT. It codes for CASSLGLAGPSADTQYF. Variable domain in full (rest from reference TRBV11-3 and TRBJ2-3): EAGVVQSPRYKIIEKKQPVAFWCNPISGHNTLYWYLQNLGQGPELLIRYENEEAVDDSQLPKDRFSAERLKGVDSTLKIQPAELGDSAVYLCASSLGLAGPSADTQYFGPGTRLTVL.

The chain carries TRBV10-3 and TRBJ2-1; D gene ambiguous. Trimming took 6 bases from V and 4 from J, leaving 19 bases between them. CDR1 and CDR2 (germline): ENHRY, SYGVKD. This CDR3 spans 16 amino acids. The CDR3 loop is CAIRDLVGPLYNEQFF. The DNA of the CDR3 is TGTGCCATCAGGGACCTAGTGGGCCCCCTTTACAATGAGCAGTTCTTC.

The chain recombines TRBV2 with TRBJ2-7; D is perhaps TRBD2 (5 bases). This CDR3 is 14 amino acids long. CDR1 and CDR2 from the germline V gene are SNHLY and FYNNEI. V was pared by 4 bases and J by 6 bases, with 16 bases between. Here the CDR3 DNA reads TGTGCCAGCAGTGTAAACAGTTTAGGAGGCGAGCAGTACTTC. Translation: CASSVNSLGGEQYF.

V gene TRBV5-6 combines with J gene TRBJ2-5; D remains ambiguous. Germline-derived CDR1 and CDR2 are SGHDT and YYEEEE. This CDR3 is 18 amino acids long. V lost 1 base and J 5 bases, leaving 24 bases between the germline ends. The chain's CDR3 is CASSLCARWAVLKETQYF. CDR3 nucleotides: TGTGCCAGCAGCTTGTGCGCCCGGTGGGCTGTACTAAAGGAGACCCAGTACTTC.

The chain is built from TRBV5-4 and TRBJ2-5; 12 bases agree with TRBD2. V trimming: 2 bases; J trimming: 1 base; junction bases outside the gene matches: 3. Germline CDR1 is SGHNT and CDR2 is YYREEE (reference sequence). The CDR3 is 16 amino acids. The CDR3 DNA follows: TGTGCCAGCAGCTTCAAGACTAGCGGGAGCCAAGAGACCCAGTACTTC. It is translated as CASSFKTSGSQETQYF. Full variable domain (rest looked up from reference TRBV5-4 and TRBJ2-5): ETGVTQSPTHLIKTRGQQVTLRCSSQSGHNTVSWYQQALGQGPQFIFQYYREEENGRGNFPPRFSGLQFPNYSSELNVNALELDDSALYLCASSFKTSGSQETQYFGPGTRLLVL.

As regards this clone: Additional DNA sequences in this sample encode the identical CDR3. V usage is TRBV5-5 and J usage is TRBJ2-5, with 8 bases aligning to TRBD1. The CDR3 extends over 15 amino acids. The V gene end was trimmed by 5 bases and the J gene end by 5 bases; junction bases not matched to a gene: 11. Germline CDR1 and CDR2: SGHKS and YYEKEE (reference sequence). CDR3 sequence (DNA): TGTGCCAGCAGTGTTACAGGGGGTGTCCAGGAGACCCAGTACTTC. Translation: CASSVTGGVQETQYF.

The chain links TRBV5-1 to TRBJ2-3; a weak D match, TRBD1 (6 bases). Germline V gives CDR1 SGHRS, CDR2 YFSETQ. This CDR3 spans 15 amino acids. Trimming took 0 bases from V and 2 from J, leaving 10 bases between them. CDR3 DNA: TGCGCCAGCAGCTTGGGAGGACAGCTCACAGATACGCAGTATTTT. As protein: CASSLGGQLTDTQYF. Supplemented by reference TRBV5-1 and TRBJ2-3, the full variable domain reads KAGVTQTPRYLIKTRGQQVTLSCSPISGHRSVSWYQQTPGQGLQFLFEYFSETQRNKGNFPGRFSGRQFSNSRSEMNVSTLELGDSALYLCASSLGGQLTDTQYFGPGTRLTVL.

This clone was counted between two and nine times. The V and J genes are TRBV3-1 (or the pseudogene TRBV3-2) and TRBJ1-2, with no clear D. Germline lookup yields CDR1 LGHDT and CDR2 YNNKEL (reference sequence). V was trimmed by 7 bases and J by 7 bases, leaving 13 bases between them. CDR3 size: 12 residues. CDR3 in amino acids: CASIARTGGYTF. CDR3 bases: TGTGCCAGCATCGCCCGGACGGGTGGCTACACCTTC.

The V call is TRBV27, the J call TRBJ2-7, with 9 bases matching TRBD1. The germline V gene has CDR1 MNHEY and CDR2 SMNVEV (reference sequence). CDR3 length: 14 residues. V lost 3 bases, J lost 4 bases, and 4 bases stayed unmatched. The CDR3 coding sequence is TGTGCCAGCAGTTTTGACAGGGGGTCTTACGAGCAGTACTTC. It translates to CASSFDRGSYEQYF.